This T cell receptor beta chain was identified during a study of blood T cell repertoires in COVID-19. Trimming took off 8 bases at V and 7 bases at J, with 5 bases between the two ends. The CDR3 spans 10 residues. Per the germline V gene, CDR1 is MNHNY and CDR2 is SVGAGI (reference sequence). The table lists this clone with a few counts. Profiling relied on immunoSEQ multiplex PCR, and the TCRdb table lists in-frame clones only, not all of them. The sample lists a few hundred thousand clones; roughly 88% were seen once. Sequenced material: peripheral blood. The receptor was derived from a middle-aged man who had recovered from COVID-19. The chain couples TRBV6-6 to TRBJ1-4; no firm D call. The CDR3 DNA follows: TGTGCCAGCGGGCGTGAAAAACTGTTTTTT. This translates into CASGREKLFF.